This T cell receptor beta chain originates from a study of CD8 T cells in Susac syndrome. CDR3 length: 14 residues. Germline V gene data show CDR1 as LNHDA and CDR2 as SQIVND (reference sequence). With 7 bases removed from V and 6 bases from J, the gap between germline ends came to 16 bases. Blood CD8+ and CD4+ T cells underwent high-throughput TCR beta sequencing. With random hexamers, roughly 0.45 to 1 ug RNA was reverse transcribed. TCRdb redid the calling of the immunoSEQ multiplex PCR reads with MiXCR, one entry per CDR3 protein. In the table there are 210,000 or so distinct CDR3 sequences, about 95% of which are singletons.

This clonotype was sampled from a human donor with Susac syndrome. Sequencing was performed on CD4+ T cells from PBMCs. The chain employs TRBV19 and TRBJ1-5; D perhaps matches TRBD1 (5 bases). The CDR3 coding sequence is TGTGCCAGTACCGGACAAAGGTTGGGTCAGCCCCAGCATTTT. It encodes CASTGQRLGQPQHF.